This TCR beta chain came from a study of OX40 agonist ivuxolimab in advanced cancers. Background on the study: Under the entry rules, prior anti-PD-1, anti-PD-L1 or anti-CTLA-4 therapy was allowed, and more than 35% had some. Partial responses were achieved by three patients, of whom one had hepatocellular carcinoma and two had cutaneous melanoma. General study results and limits: Relative to CD4+ cells, CD8+ T cells on average had more expanded clones.

With 5 bases removed from V and 0 bases from J, the gap between germline ends came to 11 bases. The length of the CDR3 is 15 residues. Per germline, CDR1 SGHTA and CDR2 FQGTGA. Assay: immunoSEQ multiplex PCR; the TCRdb copy retains only in-frame clones and omits some. The repertoire holds 65,000 to 80,000 clones, with roughly nine tenths as singletons. Patients with a history of autoimmune disease or on systemic immunosuppression were excluded. In the case of this clone: No antigen is known for it.

This receptor was obtained from an adult with an advanced solid tumor such as melanoma, head and neck, liver or kidney cancer. The rearrangement links TRBV7-3 to TRBJ2-1; D remains ambiguous. This specimen was CD4+ or CD8+ T cells sorted from blood, taken in a trial of the OX40 agonist ivuxolimab. Written as DNA, the CDR3 is TGTGCCAGCAGCCCCGACTTGAGCTCCTACAATGAGCAGTTCTTC. Its translation: CASSPDLSSYNEQFF.